This T cell receptor beta chain was observed in a study of cytomegalovirus exposure and HLA in healthy donors. Findings and limits, study-wide: Listed as cytomegalovirus-associated were 164 TCR beta chains. Presence/absence analyses assumed roughly uniform sequencing depth across donors, which may not hold.

V was clipped by 4 bases and J by 2 bases; unmatched bases: 3. CDR3 size: 14 residues. Germline values: CDR1 SGHTA, CDR2 FQGNSA. On this clone: Its target is unknown.

The primer mix had 60 Vbeta and 13 Jbeta primers. Measured with immunoSEQ multiplex PCR; TCRdb has only the in-frame clones, and not every one. Among under 150,000 clones, over 80% were seen once, and the ten largest hold 1% to 1.5%. The sequence derives from a boy between 5 and 17 years old in good health and CMV-seronegative. The chain recombines TRBV7-2 with TRBJ2-7; 9 nucleotides agree with TRBD1. Sequencing was done on a sample of PBMCs. Written as DNA, the CDR3 is TGTGCCAGCAGCTGGGACAGGGAAGCCTACGAGCAGTACTTC. Its translation is CASSWDREAYEQYF.